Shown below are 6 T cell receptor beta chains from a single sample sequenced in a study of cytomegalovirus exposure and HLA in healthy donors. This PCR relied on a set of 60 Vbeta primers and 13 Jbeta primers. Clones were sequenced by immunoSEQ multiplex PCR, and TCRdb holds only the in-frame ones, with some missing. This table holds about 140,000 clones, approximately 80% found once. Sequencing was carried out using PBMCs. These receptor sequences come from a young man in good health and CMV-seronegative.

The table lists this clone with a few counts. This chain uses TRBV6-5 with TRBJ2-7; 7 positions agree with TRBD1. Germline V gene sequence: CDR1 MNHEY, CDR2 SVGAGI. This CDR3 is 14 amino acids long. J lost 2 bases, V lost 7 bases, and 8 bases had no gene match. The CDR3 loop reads CASKGTALPYEQYF. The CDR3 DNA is TGTGCCAGCAAGGGGACAGCACTTCCCTACGAGCAGTACTTC.

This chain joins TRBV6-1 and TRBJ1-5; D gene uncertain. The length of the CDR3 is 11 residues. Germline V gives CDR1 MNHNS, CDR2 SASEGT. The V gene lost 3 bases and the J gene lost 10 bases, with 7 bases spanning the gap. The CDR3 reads CASSDVSPQHF. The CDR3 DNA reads TGTGCCAGCAGTGACGTGAGCCCCCAGCATTTT.

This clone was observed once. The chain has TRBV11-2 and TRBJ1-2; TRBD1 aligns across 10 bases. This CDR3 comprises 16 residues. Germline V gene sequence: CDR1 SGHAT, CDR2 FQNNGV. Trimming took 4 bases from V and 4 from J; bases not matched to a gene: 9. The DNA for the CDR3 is TGTGCCAGCAGCTCCACGACAGGGGGCGCGGGCTATGGCTACACCTTC. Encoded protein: CASSSTTGGAGYGYTF.

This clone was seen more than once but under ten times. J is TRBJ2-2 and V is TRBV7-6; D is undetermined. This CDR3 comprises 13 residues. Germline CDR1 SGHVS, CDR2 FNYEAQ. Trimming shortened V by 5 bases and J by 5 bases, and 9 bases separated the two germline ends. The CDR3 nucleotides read TGTGCCAGCAGCGTAACACGTACCGGGGAGCTGTTTTTT. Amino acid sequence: CASSVTRTGELFF. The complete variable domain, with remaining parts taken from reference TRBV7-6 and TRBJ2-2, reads GAGVSQSPRYKVTKRGQDVALRCDPISGHVSLYWYRQALGQGPEFLTYFNYEAQQDKSGLPNDRFSAERPEGSISTLTIQRTEQRDSAMYRCASSVTRTGELFFGEGSRLTVL.

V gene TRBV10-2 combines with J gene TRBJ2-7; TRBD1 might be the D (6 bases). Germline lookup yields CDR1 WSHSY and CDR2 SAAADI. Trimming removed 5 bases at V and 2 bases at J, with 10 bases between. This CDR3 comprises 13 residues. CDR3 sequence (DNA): TGCGCCAGCAGTCAGGGACAAGCCTACGAGCAGTACTTC. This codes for CASSQGQAYEQYF.

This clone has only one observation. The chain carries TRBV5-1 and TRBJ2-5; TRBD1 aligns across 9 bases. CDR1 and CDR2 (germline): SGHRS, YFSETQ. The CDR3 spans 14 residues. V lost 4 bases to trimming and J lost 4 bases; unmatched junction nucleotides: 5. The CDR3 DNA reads TGCGCCAGCAGCCCCCCGGGACAGGGAGAGACCCAGTACTTC. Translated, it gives CASSPPGQGETQYF.